The T cell receptor beta chain under discussion was sequenced for a study of tumor and adjacent non-tumor tissue in lung cancer. Study in general: Samples averaged about 4.3 million productive TCRbeta reads each.

TCRbeta libraries were built with three rounds of nested PCR, modified from ARM-PCR. TCRdb processed the multiplex PCR reads anew with MiXCR; each CDR3 protein has one entry. This sample has more than 75,000 distinct CDR3 sequences, with approximately 80% found just once. The CDR3 runs to 14 residues. No cell sorting was done before RNA was extracted from the tissue. More than 3 cm separated this lung sample from the edge of the tumor. Between August and November 2014, newly diagnosed, chemotherapy-naive lung cancer patients underwent thoracic surgery in China. Of note for this clonotype: The junction does not match germline at one end; this may be a read error.

This chain uses TRBV12-3 or TRBV12-4 with TRBJ2-5, with a tentative D call TRBD2 (5 bases). The receptor comes from a man in his fifties or sixties with small cell lung cancer. The specimen was distant non-tumor lung tissue. The CDR3 here is CGSSLMEREESQYF. The CDR3 DNA is TGTGGCAGCAGTTTAATGGAGAGGGAAGAGAGCCAGTACTTC.